The table lists the clone carrying this T cell receptor (beta chain) with a few counts. The data stem from a study of blood T cell repertoires in COVID-19. TCRdb's table, derived via immunoSEQ multiplex PCR, lists solely in-frame clones and lacks some. The sample has over 200,000 clones; more than 80% are singletons. Germline V lookup: CDR1 SGHTA, CDR2 FQGNSA. Trimming cost V 3 bases and J 7 bases, with 10 bases left between them. The CDR3 is 14 residues long. The sample taken for sequencing was peripheral blood. This rearrangement joins TRBV7-2 to TRBJ1-6, with D possibly matching TRBD1 (6 bases). The TCR sequence derives from a man aged 30 to 39 with COVID-19, enrolled during active disease. CDR3 region: CASSLRTENSPLHF. Written as DNA, the CDR3 is TGTGCCAGCAGCTTGAGGACAGAGAATTCACCCCTCCACTTT. Full variable domain (missing parts from reference TRBV7-2 and TRBJ1-6): GAGVSQSPSNKVTEKGKDVELRCDPISGHTALYWYRQSLGQGLEFLIYFQGNSAPDKSGLPSDRFSAERTGGSVSTLTIQRTQQEDSAVYLCASSLRTENSPLHFGNGTRLTVT.